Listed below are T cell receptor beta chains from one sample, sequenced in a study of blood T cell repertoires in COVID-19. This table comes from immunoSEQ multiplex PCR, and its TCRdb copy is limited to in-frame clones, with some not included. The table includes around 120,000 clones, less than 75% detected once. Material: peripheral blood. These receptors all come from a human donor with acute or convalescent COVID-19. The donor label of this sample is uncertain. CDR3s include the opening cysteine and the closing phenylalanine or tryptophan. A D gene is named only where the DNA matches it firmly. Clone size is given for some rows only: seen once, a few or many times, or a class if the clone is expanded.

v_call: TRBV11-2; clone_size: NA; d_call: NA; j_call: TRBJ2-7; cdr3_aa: CASSLGLYEQYF; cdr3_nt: TGTGCCAGCAGCTTAGGTCTGTACGAGCAGTACTTC
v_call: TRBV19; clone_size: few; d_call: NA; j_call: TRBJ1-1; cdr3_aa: CASRAGWNTEAFF; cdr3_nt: TGTGCCAGTAGGGCAGGCTGGAACACTGAAGCTTTCTTT
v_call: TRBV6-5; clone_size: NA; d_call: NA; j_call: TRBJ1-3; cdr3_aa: CASTGQISGNTIYF; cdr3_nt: TGTGCCAGCACGGGACAAATCTCTGGAAACACCATATATTTT
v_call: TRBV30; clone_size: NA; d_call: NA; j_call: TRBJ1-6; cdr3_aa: CAWSEGNNSPLHF; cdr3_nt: TGTGCCTGGAGTGAGGGGAATAATTCACCCCTCCACTTT
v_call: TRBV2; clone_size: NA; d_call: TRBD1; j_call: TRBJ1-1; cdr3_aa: CASSLDRAQGAFF; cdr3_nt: TGTGCCAGCAGCCTAGACAGGGCCCAAGGAGCTTTCTTT
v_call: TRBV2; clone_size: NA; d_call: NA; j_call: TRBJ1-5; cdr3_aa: CASSPFSGSNQPQHF; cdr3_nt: TGTGCCAGCTCCCCTTTCTCAGGGTCCAATCAGCCCCAGCATTTT
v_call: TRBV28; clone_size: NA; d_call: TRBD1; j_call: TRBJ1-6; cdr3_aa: CASSPWTGTFKNSPLHF; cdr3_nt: TGTGCCAGCAGTCCCTGGACAGGGACCTTCAAAAATTCACCCCTCCACTTT
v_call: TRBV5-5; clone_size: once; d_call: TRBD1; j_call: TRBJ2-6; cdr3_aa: CASSLDRGRHSGANVLTF; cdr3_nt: TGTGCCAGCAGCCTTGACAGGGGGCGACATTCTGGGGCCAACGTCCTGACTTTC
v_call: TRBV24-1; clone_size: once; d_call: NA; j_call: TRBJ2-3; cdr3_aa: CATSGHTGFSTQDTQYF; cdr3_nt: TGTGCCACCAGTGGACATACAGGGTTCAGTACACAAGATACGCAGTATTTT
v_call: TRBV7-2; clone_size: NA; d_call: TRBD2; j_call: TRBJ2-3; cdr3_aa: CASSRGTSGGTDTQYF; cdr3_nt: TGTGCCAGCAGCAGAGGGACTAGCGGGGGCACAGATACGCAGTATTTT
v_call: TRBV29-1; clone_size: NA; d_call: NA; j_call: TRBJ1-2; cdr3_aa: CSVETLEGYTF; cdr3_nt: TGCAGCGTTGAAACTTTAGAGGGCTACACCTTC
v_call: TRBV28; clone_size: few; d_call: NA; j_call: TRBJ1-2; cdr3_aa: CASSWAGLTASIYGYTF; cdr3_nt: TGTGCCAGCAGTTGGGCTGGTCTTACTGCGAGTATCTATGGCTACACCTTC
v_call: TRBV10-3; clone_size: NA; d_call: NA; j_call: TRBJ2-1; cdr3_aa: CAINGGSKVEQFF; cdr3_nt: TGTGCCATCAATGGGGGGTCCAAGGTTGAGCAGTTCTTC
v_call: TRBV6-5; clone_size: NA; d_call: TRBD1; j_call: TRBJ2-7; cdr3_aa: CASIRGTVYEQYF; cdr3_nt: TGTGCCAGCATTCGTGGGACAGTTTACGAGCAGTACTTC
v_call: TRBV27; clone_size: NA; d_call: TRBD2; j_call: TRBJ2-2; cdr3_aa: CASSWLLAGGTNTGELFF; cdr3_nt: TGTGCCAGCAGTTGGCTACTAGCGGGGGGTACCAACACCGGGGAGCTGTTTTTT
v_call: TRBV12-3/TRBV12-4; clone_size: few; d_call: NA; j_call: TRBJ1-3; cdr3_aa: CASSPGNTIYF; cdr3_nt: TGTGCCAGCAGCCCAGGAAACACCATATATTTT
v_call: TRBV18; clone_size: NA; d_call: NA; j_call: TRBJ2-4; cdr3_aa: CASSPQGGKNIQYF; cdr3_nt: TGTGCCAGCTCACCACAGGGGGGGAAAAACATTCAGTACTTC
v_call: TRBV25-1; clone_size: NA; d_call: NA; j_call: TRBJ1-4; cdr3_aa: CASSYRVPNEKLFF; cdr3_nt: TGTGCCAGCAGCTACAGGGTCCCTAATGAAAAACTGTTTTTT
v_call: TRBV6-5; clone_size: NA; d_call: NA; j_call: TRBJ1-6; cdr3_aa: CASTMVISGNSPLHF; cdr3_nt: TGTGCCAGTACCATGGTAATCTCCGGGAATTCACCCCTCCACTTT
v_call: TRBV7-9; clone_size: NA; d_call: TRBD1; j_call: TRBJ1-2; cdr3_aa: CASSSDRGDYGYTF; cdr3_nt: TGTGCCAGCAGCTCGGACAGGGGCGACTATGGCTACACCTTC
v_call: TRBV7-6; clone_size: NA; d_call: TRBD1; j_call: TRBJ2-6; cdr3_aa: CASSLAGTGAHSGANVLTF; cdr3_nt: TGTGCCAGCAGCTTAGCCGGGACAGGGGCCCACTCTGGGGCCAACGTCCTGACTTTC
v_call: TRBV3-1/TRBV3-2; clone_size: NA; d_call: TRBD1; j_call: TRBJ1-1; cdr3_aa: CASSQDRGRGTEAFF; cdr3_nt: TGTGCCAGCAGCCAGGACAGGGGGCGCGGCACTGAAGCTTTCTTT
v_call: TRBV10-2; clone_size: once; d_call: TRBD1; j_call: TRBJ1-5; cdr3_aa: CASSPSTGANNQPQHF; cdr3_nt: TGCGCCAGCAGCCCATCGACAGGGGCTAACAATCAGCCCCAGCATTTT
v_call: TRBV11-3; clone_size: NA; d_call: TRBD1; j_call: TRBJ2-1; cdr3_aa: CASSPGTGGFGSYNEQFF; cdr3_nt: TGTGCCAGCAGCCCCGGGACAGGGGGCTTTGGCTCCTACAATGAGCAGTTCTTC
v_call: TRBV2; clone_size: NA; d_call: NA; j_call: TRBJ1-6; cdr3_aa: CASSDRSPANSPLHF; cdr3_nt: TGTGCCAGCAGTGACAGGTCCCCAGCTAATTCACCCCTCCACTTT
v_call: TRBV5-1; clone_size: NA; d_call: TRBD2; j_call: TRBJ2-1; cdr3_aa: CASSGGLAGGPDEQFF; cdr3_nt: TGCGCCAGCAGCGGCGGACTAGCGGGGGGGCCCGATGAGCAGTTCTTC
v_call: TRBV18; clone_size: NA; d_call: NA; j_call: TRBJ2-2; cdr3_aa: CASSPDLSGELFF; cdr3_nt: TGTGCCAGCTCACCTGATCTGAGCGGGGAGCTGTTTTTT
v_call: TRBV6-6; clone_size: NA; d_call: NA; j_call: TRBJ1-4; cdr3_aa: CASSYPRGAGNEKLFF; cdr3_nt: TGTGCCAGCAGTTACCCACGGGGGGCGGGTAATGAAAAACTGTTTTTT
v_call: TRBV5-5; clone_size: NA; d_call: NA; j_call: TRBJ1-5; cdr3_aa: CASSRREGAAGQPQHF; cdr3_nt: TGTGCCAGCAGCCGCCGGGAGGGCGCGGCGGGTCAGCCCCAGCATTTT
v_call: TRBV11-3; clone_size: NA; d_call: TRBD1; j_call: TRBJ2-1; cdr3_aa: CASSLTGEDEQFF; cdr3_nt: TGTGCCAGCAGCTTGACAGGGGAAGATGAGCAGTTCTTC
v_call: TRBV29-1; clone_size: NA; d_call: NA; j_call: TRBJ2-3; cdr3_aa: CSVDRGHTDTQYF; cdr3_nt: TGCAGCGTTGACAGGGGCCACACAGATACGCAGTATTTT
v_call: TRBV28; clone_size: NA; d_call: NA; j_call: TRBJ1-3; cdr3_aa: CASSRIGQISGNTIYF; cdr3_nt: TGTGCCAGCAGTCGGATCGGACAGATTTCTGGAAACACCATATATTTT
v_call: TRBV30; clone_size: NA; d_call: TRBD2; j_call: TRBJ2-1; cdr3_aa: CAWSASGGGNEQFF; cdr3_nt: TGTGCCTGGAGTGCTAGCGGGGGGGGTAATGAGCAGTTCTTC
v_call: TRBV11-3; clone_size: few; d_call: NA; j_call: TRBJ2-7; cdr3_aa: CASSLEQGREQYF; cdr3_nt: TGTGCCAGCAGCCTAGAGCAGGGCCGCGAGCAGTACTTC
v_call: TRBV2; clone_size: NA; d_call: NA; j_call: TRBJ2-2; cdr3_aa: CASSNRVGTGELFF; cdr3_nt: TGTGCCAGCAGTAACAGGGTTGGCACCGGGGAGCTGTTTTTT
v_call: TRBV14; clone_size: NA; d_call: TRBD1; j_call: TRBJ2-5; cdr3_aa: CASSQDSLRGFLRGETQYF; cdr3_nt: TGTGCCAGCAGCCAGGACAGCCTACGAGGGTTCCTCAGGGGGGAGACCCAGTACTTC
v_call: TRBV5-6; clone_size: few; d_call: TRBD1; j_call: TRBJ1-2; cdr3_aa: CASSPGQGGYGYTF; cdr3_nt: TGTGCCAGCAGCCCAGGACAGGGGGGCTATGGCTACACCTTC
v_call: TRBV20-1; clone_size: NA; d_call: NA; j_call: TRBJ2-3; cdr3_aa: CSASLAASTDTQYF; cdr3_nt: TGCAGTGCTAGTTTGGCAGCGAGCACAGATACGCAGTATTTT
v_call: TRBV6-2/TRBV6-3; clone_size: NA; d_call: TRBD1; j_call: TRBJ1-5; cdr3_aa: CASSYQDRAQHF; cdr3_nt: TGTGCCAGCAGTTACCAAGACAGGGCCCAGCATTTT
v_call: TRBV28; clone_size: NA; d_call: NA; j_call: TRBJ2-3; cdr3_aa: CASSGGLGGTDTQYF; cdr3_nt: TGTGCCAGCAGTGGTGGGCTGGGCGGCACAGATACGCAGTATTTT
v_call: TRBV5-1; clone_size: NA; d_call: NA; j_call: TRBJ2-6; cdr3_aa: CASSLVIGANVLTF; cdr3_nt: TGCGCCAGCAGCTTGGTAATCGGGGCCAACGTCCTGACTTTC
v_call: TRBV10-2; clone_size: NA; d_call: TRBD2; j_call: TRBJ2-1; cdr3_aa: CASSESGTGGDNEQFF; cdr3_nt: TGCGCCAGCAGTGAGTCGGGAACGGGGGGGGACAATGAGCAGTTCTTC
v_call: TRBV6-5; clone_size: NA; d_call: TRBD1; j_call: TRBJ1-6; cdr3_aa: CASSTGASDNSPLHF; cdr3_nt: TGTGCCAGCAGTACAGGGGCCTCTGATAATTCACCCCTCCACTTT
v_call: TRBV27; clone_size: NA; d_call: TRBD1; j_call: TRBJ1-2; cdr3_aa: CASSSAGQGNYGYTF; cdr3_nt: TGTGCCAGCAGTTCCGCGGGACAGGGTAACTATGGCTACACCTTC
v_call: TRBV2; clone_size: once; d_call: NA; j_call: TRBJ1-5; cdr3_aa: CASSEDPGRNQPQHF; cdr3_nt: TGTGCCAGCAGTGAAGACCCCGGGAGGAATCAGCCCCAGCATTTT
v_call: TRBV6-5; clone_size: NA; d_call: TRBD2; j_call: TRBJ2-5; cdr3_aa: CASSYGLAGETQYF; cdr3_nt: TGTGCCAGCAGTTACGGACTAGCGGGGGAGACCCAGTACTTC
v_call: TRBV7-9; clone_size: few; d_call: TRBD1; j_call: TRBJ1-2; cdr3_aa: CASSLTGSIGYTF; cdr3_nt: TGTGCCAGCAGCTTGACAGGGTCAATTGGCTACACCTTC
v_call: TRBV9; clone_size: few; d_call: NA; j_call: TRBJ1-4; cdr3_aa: CASSPSGGIATNEKLFF; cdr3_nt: TGTGCCAGCAGCCCTTCGGGGGGCATTGCAACTAATGAAAAACTGTTTTTT
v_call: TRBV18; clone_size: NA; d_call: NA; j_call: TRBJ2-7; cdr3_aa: CASSPLGDKFTYEQYF; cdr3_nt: TGTGCCAGCTCACCACTCGGGGACAAGTTTACCTACGAGCAGTACTTC
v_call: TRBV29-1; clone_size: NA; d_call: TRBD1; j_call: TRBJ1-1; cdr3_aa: CSVDPRGKDTEAFF; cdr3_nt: TGCAGCGTTGACCCCAGGGGGAAGGACACTGAAGCTTTCTTT
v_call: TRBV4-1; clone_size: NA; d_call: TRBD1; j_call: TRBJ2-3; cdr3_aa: CASSQALDRGTTDTQYF; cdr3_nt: TGCGCCAGCAGCCAAGCCTTGGACAGGGGGACGACAGATACGCAGTATTTT
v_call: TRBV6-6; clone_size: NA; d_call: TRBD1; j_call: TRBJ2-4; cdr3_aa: CASSQVTGRTTRYF; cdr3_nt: TGTGCCAGCAGTCAAGTGACAGGGAGAACCACGAGGTACTTC